A single sample gave rise to the 9 T cell receptor beta chains below, sequenced in a study of CD8+CD57+ T cells in acquired aplastic anemia. Using genomic DNA as the template, TCR beta VDJ and CDR3 profiling was carried out. In TCRdb, the reads were re-called with MiXCR into one record per CDR3 protein. The sample yields approximately 120,000 distinct CDR3 sequences, over 30% seen once. Sequencing involved patients with CD8+CD57+ cell expansion previously shown by flow cytometry. The specimen sequenced was sorted CD4+, CD8+, or CD8+CD57+ T cells (not recorded which) from PBMCs. These receptors originate from a human donor with aplastic anemia.

This clonotype has ten or more counts. This rearrangement joins TRBV20-1 to TRBJ2-1, with D perhaps matching TRBD1 (6 bases). Germline values: CDR1 DFQATT, CDR2 SNEGSKA (reference sequence). The germline V and J ends were trimmed by 5 bases and 4 bases, with 12 bases remaining between them. The CDR3 has 13 residues. As DNA, the CDR3 is TGCAGTGCTCTATCGGACAGATACAATGAGCAGTTCTTC. Translated, it gives CSALSDRYNEQFF.

Regarding this clonotype: Since a much larger clone is just one base distant, this may be a read error. The chain links TRBV5-5 to TRBJ2-7; no clear D gene. Looked up from germline, CDR1 is SGHKS and CDR2 is YYEKEE (reference sequence). The CDR3 is 12 residues long. Trimming took off 3 bases at V and 3 bases at J, with 7 bases between the two ends. For the CDR3, the DNA is TGTGCCAGCAGCTCCCATATCTACGAGCAGTACGTC. The encoded protein is CASSSHIYEQYV.

The J gene is TRBJ2-5, the V gene TRBV10-3, with D perhaps being TRBD1 or TRBD2 (5 bases each). Germline V gives CDR1 ENHRY, CDR2 SYGVKD. CDR3 length: 14 amino acids. Trimming pared 5 bases from V and 3 bases from J, leaving 13 bases between. The DNA for the CDR3 is TGTGCCATCAGTCACGGGACGGCAAAAGAGACCCAGTACTTC. Protein: CAISHGTAKETQYF.

This clonotype occurred a few times. The chain couples TRBV6-2 or TRBV6-3 to TRBJ1-5, with 7 bases aligning to TRBD1. J gave up 4 bases and V 2 bases, and 14 bases lay outside the gene matches. Germline V gene sequence: CDR1 MNHEY, CDR2 SVGEGT. The CDR3 consists of 18 residues. CDR3 protein: CASSYSSHGTAVNQPQHF. As DNA, the CDR3 is TGTGCCAGCAGTTACAGTTCTCATGGGACAGCCGTAAATCAGCCCCAGCATTTT.

This clonotype has at least ten counts. This chain joins TRBV20-1 and TRBJ2-7; TRBD1 or TRBD2 may be the D gene (5 bases each). Germline assignment: CDR1 DFQATT and CDR2 SNEGSKA (reference sequence). With 5 bases removed from V and 7 bases from J, the gap between germline ends came to 24 bases. The CDR3 runs to 15 residues. The CDR3 spells CSAPLPRDPTGEQYF. The CDR3 DNA is TGCAGTGCTCCCCTCCCCCGGGACCCAACGGGGGAGCAGTACTTC.

This rearrangement joins TRBV7-8 to TRBJ1-5, with D uncertain. The CDR3 spans 13 residues. The germline gives CDR1 SGHVS, CDR2 FQNEAQ. Trimming left V 3 bases short and J 4 bases short, with 7 bases between. The CDR3 here is CASSLTENQPQHF. The CDR3 DNA is TGTGCCAGCAGCTTGACTGAAAATCAGCCCCAGCATTTT. Full variable domain (remainder filled in from reference TRBV7-8 and TRBJ1-5): GAGVSQSPRYKVAKRGQDVALRCDPISGHVSLFWYQQALGQGPEFLTYFQNEAQLDKSGLPSDRFFAERPEGSVSTLKIQRTQQEDSAVYLCASSLTENQPQHFGDGTRLSIL.

This clonotype was picked up many times. The chain joins TRBV7-9 to TRBJ1-1; no clear D. Trimming took off 5 bases at V and 1 base at J, with 5 bases between the two ends. The CDR3 extends over 12 amino acids. Germline-derived CDR1 and CDR2 are SEHNR and FQNEAQ (reference sequence). The CDR3 loop is CASSLQNTEAFF. CDR3 nucleotide sequence: TGTGCCAGCAGCCTGCAGAACACTGAAGCTTTCTTT.

The chain is built from TRBV2 and TRBJ2-7; no clear D. In germline, CDR1 is SNHLY, CDR2 FYNNEI. Trimming took off 8 bases at V and 3 bases at J, with 8 bases between the two ends. The CDR3 has 11 residues. The CDR3 spells CASARFYEQYV. The CDR3 DNA is TGTGCCAGCGCACGGTTCTACGAGCAGTACGTC.

This rearrangement joins TRBV11-1 to TRBJ2-2; TRBD1 might be the D (7 bases). V was cut by 5 bases and J by 3 bases, with 25 bases left in between. In germline, CDR1 is SGHAT, CDR2 FQDESV (reference sequence). The CDR3 has 19 residues. CDR3 residues: CASSRRDRLPEVYTGELFF. CDR3 DNA sequence: TGTGCCAGCAGCCGGAGGGACAGACTACCAGAAGTATACACCGGGGAGCTGTTTTTT.